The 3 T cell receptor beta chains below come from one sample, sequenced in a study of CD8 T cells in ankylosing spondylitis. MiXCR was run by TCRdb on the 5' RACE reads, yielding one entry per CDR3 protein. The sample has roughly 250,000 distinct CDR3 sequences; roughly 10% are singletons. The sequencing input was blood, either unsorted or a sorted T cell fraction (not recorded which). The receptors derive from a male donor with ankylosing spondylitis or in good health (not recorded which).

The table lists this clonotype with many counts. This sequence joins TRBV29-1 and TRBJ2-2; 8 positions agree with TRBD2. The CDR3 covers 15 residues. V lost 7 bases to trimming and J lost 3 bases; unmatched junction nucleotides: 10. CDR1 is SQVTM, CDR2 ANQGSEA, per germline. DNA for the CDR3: TGCAGCGCTGGTCGGACTAGCAGTCACACCGGGGAGCTGTTTTTT. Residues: CSAGRTSSHTGELFF.

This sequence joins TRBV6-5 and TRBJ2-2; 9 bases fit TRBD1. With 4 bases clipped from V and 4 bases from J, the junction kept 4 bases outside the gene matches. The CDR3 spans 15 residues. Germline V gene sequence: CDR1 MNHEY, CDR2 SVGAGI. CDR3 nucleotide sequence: TGTGCCAGCAGTTCAACGGACAGGGGCACCGGGGAGCTGTTTTTT. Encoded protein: CASSSTDRGTGELFF.

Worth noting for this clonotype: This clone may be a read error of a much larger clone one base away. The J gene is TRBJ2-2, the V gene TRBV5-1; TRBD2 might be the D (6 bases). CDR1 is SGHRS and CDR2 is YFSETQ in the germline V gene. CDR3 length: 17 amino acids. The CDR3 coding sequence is TGCGCCAGCAGCTCCCCTCCGGGGAGGACTCACACCGCGGAGCTGTTTTTT. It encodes CASSSPPGRTHTAELFF.